What follows are 8 T cell receptor beta chains derived from one specimen sequenced in a study of blood T cell repertoires in COVID-19. TCRdb's copy holds only in-frame clones and misses some; the assay was immunoSEQ multiplex PCR. The sample shows some 20,000 clones, just under 90% of them seen only once. The sample consisted of peripheral blood. All receptors come from a human donor in a cohort sampled during active COVID-19.

The chain combines TRBV6-6 with TRBJ1-6; tentative D call: TRBD1 (5 bases). Trimming removed 7 bases from V and 8 bases from J, with 15 bases in between. In germline, CDR1 is MNHNY, CDR2 SVGAGI (reference sequence). The CDR3 has 14 amino acids. Here the CDR3 reads CASNSLQEDSPLHF. CDR3 bases: TGTGCCAGCAACTCTCTACAGGAAGATTCACCCCTCCACTTT.

J is TRBJ2-5 and V is TRBV3-1 (or the pseudogene TRBV3-2); TRBD2 is a possible D gene (6 bases). Germline lookup yields CDR1 LGHDT and CDR2 YNNKEL (reference sequence). The CDR3 is made up of 12 amino acids. Deletions cut 4 bases from V and 5 bases from J, with 8 bases between. Written as DNA, the CDR3 is TGTGCCAGCAGCCCCCGGGGGGAGACCCAGTACTTC. Translation: CASSPRGETQYF.

The chain joins TRBV9 to TRBJ2-1, with TRBD2 matching over 8 bases. The CDR3 covers 16 residues. Germline V gene data show CDR1 as SGDLS and CDR2 as YYNGEE. The ends lost 0 bases at V and 3 bases at J; junction bases unmatched: 5. The CDR3 DNA follows: TGTGCCAGCAGCGTAGAGAGCGGGAGTGGCTACAATGAGCAGTTCTTC. It translates to CASSVESGSGYNEQFF.

This chain links TRBV7-2 with TRBJ2-3; D possibly corresponds to TRBD1 (6 bases). The CDR3 is made up of 15 amino acids. Deletions cut 4 bases from V and 4 bases from J, with 15 bases between. The germline V gene has CDR1 SGHTA and CDR2 FQGNSA. CDR3 DNA: TGTGCCAGCAGCTCACTGGGGGCTAGCTCAGATACGCAGTATTTT. Translated: CASSSLGASSDTQYF.

Only one count was recorded for this clone. The V gene is TRBV7-8, the J gene TRBJ1-1; weak D call: TRBD1 (6 bases). V was shortened by 4 bases and J by 1 base, with 13 bases between the two germline ends. Germline V gene data show CDR1 as SGHVS and CDR2 as FQNEAQ. CDR3 size: 15 residues. The CDR3 bases are TGTGCCAGCAGCTCCAACAGGGTGAGGAACACTGAAGCTTTCTTT. It codes for CASSSNRVRNTEAFF.

The chain recombines TRBV18 with TRBJ2-7, with D possibly TRBD2 on 7 matching bases. The CDR3 totals 15 residues. V lost 2 bases and J lost 3, with 14 bases in between. Germline CDR1 reads KGHSH; CDR2 reads LQKENI. The CDR3 sequence: CASSPGGGQYYEQYF. CDR3 DNA sequence: TGTGCCAGCTCACCAGGCGGGGGCCAGTACTACGAGCAGTACTTC.

This clone was seen once. The CDR3 carries no conserved terminal phenylalanine or tryptophan, so it likely arises from a read error. It is unclear where the CDR3 begins or ends on the DNA, so no DNA is shown, and the CDR3 is as TCRdb lists it. This rearrangement joins TRBV5-1 to TRBJ1-4; TRBD1 was called by the table and not checked on the DNA. Germline-derived CDR1 and CDR2 are SGHRS and YFSETQ. The CDR3 extends over 12 residues, inclusive of both ends. The CDR3 here is CASSSVLTGVDI.

CDR3 in amino acids: CASSLYQGSSGNTIYF. CDR3 in DNA: TGTGCCAGCAGCTTATATCAGGGCTCCTCTGGAAACACCATATATTTT. This chain connects TRBV11-2 to TRBJ1-3; D is possibly TRBD1 (5 bases). Germline V gene data show CDR1 as SGHAT and CDR2 as FQNNGV. With 2 bases removed from V and 0 bases from J, the gap between germline ends came to 11 bases. The CDR3 has 16 residues.